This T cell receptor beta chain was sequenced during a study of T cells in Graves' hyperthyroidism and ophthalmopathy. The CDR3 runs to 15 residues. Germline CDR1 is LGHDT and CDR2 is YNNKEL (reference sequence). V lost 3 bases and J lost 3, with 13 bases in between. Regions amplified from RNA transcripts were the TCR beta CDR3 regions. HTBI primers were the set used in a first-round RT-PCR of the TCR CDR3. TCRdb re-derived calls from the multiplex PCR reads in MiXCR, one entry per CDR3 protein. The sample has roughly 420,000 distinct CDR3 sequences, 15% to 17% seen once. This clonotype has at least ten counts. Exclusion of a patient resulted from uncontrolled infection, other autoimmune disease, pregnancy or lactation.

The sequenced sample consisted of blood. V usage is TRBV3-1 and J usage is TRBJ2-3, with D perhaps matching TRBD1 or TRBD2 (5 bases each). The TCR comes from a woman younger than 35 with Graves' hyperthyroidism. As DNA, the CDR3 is TGTGCCAGCAGCCATCCGGGACCCCGAACAGATACGCAGTATTTT. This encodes CASSHPGPRTDTQYF.